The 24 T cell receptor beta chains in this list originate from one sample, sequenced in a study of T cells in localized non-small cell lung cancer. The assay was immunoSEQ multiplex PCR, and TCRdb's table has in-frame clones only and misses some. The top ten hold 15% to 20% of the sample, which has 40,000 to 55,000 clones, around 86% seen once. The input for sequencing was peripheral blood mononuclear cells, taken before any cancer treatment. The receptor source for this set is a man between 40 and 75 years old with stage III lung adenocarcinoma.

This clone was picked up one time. In DNA, the CDR3 is TGTGCCATCAGGCGGTGGCCTAGCGGCACTCGGAGCTCCTACAATGAGCAGTTCTTC. It encodes CAIRRWPSGTRSSYNEQFF. The chain links TRBV10-3 to TRBJ2-1; TRBD2 aligns across 7 bases. CDR1 and CDR2 from the germline V gene are ENHRY and SYGVKD. The V gene end was trimmed by 6 bases and the J gene end by 0 bases; junction bases not matched to a gene: 17. The CDR3 is 19 residues long.

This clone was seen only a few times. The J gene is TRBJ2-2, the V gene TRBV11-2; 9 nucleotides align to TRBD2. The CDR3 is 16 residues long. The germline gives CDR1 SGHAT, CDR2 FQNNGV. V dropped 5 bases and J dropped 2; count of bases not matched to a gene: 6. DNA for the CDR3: TGTGCCAGCAGCCACCCGACTAGCGGCAACACCGGGGAGCTGTTTTTT. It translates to CASSHPTSGNTGELFF.

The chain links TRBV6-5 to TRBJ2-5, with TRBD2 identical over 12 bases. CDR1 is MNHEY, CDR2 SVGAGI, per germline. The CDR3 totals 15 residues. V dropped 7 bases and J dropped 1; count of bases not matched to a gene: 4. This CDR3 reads CASTLAGGIQETQYF. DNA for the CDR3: TGTGCCAGCACCCTAGCGGGGGGGATCCAAGAGACCCAGTACTTC.

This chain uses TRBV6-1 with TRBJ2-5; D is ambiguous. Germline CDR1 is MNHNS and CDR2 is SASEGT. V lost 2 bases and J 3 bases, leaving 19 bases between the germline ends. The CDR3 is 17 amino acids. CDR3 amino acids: CASSEPIPRRIEETQYF. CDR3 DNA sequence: TGTGCCAGCAGTGAACCGATCCCTAGGCGGATTGAAGAGACCCAGTACTTC.

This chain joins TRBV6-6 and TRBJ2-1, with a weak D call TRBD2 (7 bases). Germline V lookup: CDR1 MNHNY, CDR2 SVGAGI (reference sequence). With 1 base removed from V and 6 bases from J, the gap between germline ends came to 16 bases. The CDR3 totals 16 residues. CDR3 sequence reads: CASSYFEGGPANEQFF. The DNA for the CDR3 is TGTGCCAGCAGTTACTTCGAGGGGGGGCCGGCCAATGAGCAGTTCTTC.

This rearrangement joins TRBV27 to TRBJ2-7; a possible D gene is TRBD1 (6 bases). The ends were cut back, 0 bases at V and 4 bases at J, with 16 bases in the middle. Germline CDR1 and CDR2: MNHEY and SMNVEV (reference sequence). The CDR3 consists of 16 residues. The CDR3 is CASSLSLGRGRYEQYF. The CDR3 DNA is TGTGCCAGCAGTTTATCCCTGGGCAGGGGAAGGTACGAGCAGTACTTC.

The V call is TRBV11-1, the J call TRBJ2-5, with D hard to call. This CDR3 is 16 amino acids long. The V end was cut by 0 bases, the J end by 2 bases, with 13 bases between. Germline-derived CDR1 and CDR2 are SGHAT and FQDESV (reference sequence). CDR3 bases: TGTGCCAGCAGCTTAGCGCCAACGGCCGGGCAAGAGACCCAGTACTTC. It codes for CASSLAPTAGQETQYF.

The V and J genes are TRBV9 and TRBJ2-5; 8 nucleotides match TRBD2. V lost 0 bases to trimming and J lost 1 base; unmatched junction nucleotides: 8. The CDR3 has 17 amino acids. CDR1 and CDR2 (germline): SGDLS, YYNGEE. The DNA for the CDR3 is TGTGCCAGCAGCGTAGAGGGAGCGGGGGCCCTCCAAGAGACCCAGTACTTC. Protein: CASSVEGAGALQETQYF.

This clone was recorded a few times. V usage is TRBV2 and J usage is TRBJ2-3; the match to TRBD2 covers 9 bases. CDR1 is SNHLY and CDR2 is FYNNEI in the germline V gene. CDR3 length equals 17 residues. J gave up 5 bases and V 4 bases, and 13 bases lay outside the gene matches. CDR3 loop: CASSVAASGEGLDTQYF. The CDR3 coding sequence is TGTGCCAGCAGTGTCGCGGCTAGCGGGGAGGGATTAGATACGCAGTATTTT.

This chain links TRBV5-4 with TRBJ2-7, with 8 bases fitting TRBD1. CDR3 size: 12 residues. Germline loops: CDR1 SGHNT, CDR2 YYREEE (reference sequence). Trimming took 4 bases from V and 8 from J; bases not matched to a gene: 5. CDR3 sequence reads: CASSADRAKQYF. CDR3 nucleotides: TGTGCCAGCAGCGCGGACAGGGCTAAGCAGTACTTC. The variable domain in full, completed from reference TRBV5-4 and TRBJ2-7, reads ETGVTQSPTHLIKTRGQQVTLRCSSQSGHNTVSWYQQALGQGPQFIFQYYREEENGRGNFPPRFSGLQFPNYSSELNVNALELDDSALYLCASSADRAKQYFGPGTRLTVT.

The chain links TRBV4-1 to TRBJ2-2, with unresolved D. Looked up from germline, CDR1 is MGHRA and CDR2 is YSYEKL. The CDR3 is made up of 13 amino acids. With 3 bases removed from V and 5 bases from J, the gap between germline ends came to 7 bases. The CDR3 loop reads CASSQSRTGELFF. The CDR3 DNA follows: TGCGCCAGCAGCCAGTCCAGGACCGGGGAGCTGTTTTTT.

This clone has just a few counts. The CDR3 DNA sequence: TGCAGCGTTGTGGTCCAGGGAGGAACTGAAGCTTTCTTT. Its protein product is CSVVVQGGTEAFF. The chain couples TRBV29-1 to TRBJ1-1; tentatively, D is TRBD1 (5 bases). V lost 4 bases and J 5 bases, leaving 14 bases between the germline ends. The CDR3 has 13 amino acids. The germline gives CDR1 SQVTM, CDR2 ANQGSEA.

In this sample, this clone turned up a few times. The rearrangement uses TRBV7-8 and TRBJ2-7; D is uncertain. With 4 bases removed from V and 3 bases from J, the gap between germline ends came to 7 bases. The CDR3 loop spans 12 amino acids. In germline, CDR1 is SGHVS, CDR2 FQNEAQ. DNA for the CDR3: TGTGCCAGCAGCTCGAAGGGCTACGAGCAGTACTTC. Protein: CASSSKGYEQYF. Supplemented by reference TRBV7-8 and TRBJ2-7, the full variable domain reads GAGVSQSPRYKVAKRGQDVALRCDPISGHVSLFWYQQALGQGPEFLTYFQNEAQLDKSGLPSDRFFAERPEGSVSTLKIQRTQQEDSAVYLCASSSKGYEQYFGPGTRLTVT.

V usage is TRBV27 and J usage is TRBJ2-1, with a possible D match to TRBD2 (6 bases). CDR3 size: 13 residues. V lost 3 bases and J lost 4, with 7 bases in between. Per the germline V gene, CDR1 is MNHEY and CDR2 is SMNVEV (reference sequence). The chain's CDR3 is CASSFRGYNEQFF. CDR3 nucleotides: TGTGCCAGCAGTTTCCGGGGGTACAATGAGCAGTTCTTC.

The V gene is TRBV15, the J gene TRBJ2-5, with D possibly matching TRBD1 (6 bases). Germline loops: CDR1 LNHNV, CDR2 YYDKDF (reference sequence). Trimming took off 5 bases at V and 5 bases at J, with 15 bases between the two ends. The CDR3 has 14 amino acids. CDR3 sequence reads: CATSGRGPGETQYF. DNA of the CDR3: TGTGCCACCAGCGGCAGGGGCCCGGGGGAGACCCAGTACTTC. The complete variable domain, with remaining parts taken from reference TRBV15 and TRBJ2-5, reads DAMVIQNPRYQVTQFGKPVTLSCSQTLNHNVMYWYQQKSSQAPKLLFHYYDKDFNNEADTPDNFQSRRPNTSFCFLDIRSPGLGDTAMYLCATSGRGPGETQYFGPGTRLLVL.

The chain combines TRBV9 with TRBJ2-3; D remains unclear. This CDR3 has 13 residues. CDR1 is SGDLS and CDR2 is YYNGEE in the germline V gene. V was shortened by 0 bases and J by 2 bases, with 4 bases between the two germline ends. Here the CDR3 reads CASSVGYTDTQYF. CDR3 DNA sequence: TGTGCCAGCAGCGTAGGTTACACAGATACGCAGTATTTT.

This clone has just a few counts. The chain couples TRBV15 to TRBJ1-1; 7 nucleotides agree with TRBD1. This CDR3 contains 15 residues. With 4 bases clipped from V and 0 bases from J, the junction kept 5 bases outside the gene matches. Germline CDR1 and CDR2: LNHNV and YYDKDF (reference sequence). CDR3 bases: TGTGCCACCAGCACGGGACAGCAGATGAACACTGAAGCTTTCTTT. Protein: CATSTGQQMNTEAFF.

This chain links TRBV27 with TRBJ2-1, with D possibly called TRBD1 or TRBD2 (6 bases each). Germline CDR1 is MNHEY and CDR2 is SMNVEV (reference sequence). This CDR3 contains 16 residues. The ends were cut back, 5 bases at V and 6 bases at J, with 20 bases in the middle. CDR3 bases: TGTGCCAGCAGTCCCATCGGTTGGGGGGCGGTCAATGAGCAGTTCTTC. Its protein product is CASSPIGWGAVNEQFF.

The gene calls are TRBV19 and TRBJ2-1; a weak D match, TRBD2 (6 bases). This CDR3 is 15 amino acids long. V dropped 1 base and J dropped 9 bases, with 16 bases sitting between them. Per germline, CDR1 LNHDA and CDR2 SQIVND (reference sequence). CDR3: CASSIVSGVGSEQFF. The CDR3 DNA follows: TGTGCCAGTAGTATAGTGTCGGGGGTCGGGAGTGAGCAGTTCTTC.

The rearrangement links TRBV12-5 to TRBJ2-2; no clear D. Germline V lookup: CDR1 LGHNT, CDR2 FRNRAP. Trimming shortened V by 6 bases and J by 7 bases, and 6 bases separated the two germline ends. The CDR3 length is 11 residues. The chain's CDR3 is CASGIIGELFF. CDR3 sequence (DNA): TGTGCTAGTGGCATAATCGGGGAGCTGTTTTTT. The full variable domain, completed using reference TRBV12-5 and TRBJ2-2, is DARVTQTPRHKVTEMGQEVTMRCQPILGHNTVFWYRQTMMQGLELLAYFRNRAPLDDSGMPKDRFSAEMPDATLATLKIQPSEPRDSAVYFCASGIIGELFFGEGSRLTVL.

The CDR3 DNA is TGTGCCAGCAGCATGCTCCGCTCATCCTACGAGCAGTACTTC. Protein: CASSMLRSSYEQYF. This chain uses TRBV7-8 with TRBJ2-7; D is ambiguous. Deletions cut 5 bases from V and 1 base from J, with 12 bases between. CDR3 size: 14 residues. Per the germline V gene, CDR1 is SGHVS and CDR2 is FQNEAQ. The full variable domain, rest sourced from reference TRBV7-8 and TRBJ2-7, is GAGVSQSPRYKVAKRGQDVALRCDPISGHVSLFWYQQALGQGPEFLTYFQNEAQLDKSGLPSDRFFAERPEGSVSTLKIQRTQQEDSAVYLCASSMLRSSYEQYFGPGTRLTVT.

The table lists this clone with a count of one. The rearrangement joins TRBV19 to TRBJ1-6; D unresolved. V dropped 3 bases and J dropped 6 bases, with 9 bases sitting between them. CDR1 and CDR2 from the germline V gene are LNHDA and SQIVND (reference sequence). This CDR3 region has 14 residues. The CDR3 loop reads CASSIVSVNSPLHF. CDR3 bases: TGTGCCAGTAGTATCGTCTCAGTTAATTCACCCCTCCACTTT.

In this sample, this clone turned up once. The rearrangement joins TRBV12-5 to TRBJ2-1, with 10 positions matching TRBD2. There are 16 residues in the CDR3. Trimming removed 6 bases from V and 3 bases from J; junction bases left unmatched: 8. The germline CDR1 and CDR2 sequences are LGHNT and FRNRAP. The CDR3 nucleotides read TGTGCTAGTGGGGCTAGCGGGGGTCTGGTCTACAATGAGCAGTTCTTC. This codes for CASGASGGLVYNEQFF.

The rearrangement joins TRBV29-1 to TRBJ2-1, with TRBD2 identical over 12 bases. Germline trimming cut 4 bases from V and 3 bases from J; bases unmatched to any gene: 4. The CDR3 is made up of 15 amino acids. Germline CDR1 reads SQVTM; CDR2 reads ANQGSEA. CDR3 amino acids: CSVASTSGGYNEQFF. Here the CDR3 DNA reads TGCAGCGTTGCGTCGACTAGCGGGGGCTACAATGAGCAGTTCTTC.